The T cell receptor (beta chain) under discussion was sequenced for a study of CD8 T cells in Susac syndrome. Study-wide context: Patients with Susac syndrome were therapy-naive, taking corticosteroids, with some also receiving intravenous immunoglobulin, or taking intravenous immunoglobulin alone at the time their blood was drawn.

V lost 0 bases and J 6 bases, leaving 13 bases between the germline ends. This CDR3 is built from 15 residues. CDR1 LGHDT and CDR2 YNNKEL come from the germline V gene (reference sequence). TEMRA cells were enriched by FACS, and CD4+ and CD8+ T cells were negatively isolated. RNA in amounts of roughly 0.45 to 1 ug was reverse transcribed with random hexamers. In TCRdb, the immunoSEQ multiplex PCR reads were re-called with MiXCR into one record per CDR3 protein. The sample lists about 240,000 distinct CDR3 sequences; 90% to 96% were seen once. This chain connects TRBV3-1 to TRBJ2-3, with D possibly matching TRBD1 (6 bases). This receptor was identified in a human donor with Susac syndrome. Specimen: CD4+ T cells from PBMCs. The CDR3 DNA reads TGTGCCAGCAGCCAAGATTCCTGGGGGCGGGATACGCAGTATTTT. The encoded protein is CASSQDSWGRDTQYF.